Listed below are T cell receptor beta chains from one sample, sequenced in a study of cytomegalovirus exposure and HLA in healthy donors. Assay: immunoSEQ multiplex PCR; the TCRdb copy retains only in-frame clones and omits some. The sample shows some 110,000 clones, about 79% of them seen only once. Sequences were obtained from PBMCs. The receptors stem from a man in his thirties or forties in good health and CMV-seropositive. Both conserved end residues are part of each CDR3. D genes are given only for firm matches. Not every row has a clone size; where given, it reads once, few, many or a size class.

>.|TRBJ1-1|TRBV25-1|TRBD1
CASSDQNRGSTEAFF
TGTGCCAGCAGTGACCAGAACAGGGGAAGCACTGAAGCTTTCTTT
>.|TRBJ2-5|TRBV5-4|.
CASSLSGQETQYF
TGTGCCAGCAGCTTAAGCGGCCAAGAGACCCAGTACTTC
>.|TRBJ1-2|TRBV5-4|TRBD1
CASSPGGGYGYTF
TGTGCCAGCAGCCCAGGGGGCGGCTATGGCTACACCTTC
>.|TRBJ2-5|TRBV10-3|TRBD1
CAISVWGRGQGQETQYF
TGTGCCATCAGTGTTTGGGGACGGGGACAGGGGCAAGAGACCCAGTACTTC
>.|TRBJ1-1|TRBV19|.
CASSEKRKGDTEAFF
TGTGCCAGTAGTGAAAAACGCAAGGGGGACACTGAAGCTTTCTTT
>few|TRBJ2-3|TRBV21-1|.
CAIPKDRGHFTDTQYF
TGTGCCATCCCCAAGGACAGGGGCCACTTCACAGATACGCAGTATTTT
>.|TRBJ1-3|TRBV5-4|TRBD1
CASSTDRFFSGNTIYF
TGTGCCAGCAGTACGGACAGGTTCTTCTCTGGAAACACCATATATTTT
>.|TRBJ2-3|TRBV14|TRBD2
CASSPFASGKPSFADTQYF
TGTGCCAGCAGCCCCTTTGCTAGCGGGAAGCCCTCCTTTGCAGATACGCAGTATTTT
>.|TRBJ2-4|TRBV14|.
CASSWRLAKNIQYF
TGTGCCAGCAGCTGGCGGCTAGCCAAAAACATTCAGTACTTC
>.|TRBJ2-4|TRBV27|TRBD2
CASSLSILTSGLAKNSQYF
TGTGCCAGCAGTTTATCGATATTGACTAGCGGGTTAGCCAAAAACAGTCAGTACTTC
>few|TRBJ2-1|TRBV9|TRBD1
CASSQGGTGRNEQFF
TGTGCCAGCAGCCAGGGCGGGACAGGGAGAAATGAGCAGTTCTTC
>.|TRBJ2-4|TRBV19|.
CASSTGQTLAKNIQYF
TGTGCCAGTAGTACCGGACAGACGCTAGCCAAAAACATTCAGTACTTC
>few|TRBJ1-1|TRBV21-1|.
CASSETQGNGTEAFF
TGTGCCAGCAGCGAAACCCAGGGTAACGGCACTGAAGCTTTCTTT
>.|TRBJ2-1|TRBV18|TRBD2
CASSPNPGLAGLSSYNEQFF
TGTGCCAGCTCACCAAATCCTGGACTAGCGGGATTGAGCTCCTACAATGAGCAGTTCTTC
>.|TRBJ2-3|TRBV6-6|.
CASSYPVGASTDTQYF
TGTGCCAGCAGTTACCCCGTGGGGGCTAGCACAGATACGCAGTATTTT
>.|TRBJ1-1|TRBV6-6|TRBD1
CASSYSPGGTEAFF
TGTGCCAGCAGTTACTCCCCAGGGGGCACTGAAGCTTTCTTT
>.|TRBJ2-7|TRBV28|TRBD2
CASRLAGRTYEQYF
TGTGCCAGCAGACTAGCGGGACGAACCTACGAGCAGTACTTC
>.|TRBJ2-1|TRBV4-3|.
CASSQDRGRYNEQFF
TGCGCCAGCAGCCAAGACAGGGGCCGTTACAATGAGCAGTTCTTC
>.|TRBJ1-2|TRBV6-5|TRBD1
CASRRQGTSGGYTF
TGTGCCAGTAGACGACAGGGCACAAGTGGTGGCTACACCTTC
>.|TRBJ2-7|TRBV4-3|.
CASSQDWRRDRANEQYF
TGCGCCAGCAGCCAAGATTGGCGGCGGGATCGCGCTAACGAGCAGTACTTC
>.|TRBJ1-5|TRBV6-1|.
CASSERQEWDQPQHF
TGTGCCAGCAGTGAACGCCAGGAATGGGATCAGCCCCAGCATTTT
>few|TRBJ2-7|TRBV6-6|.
CASSPGSYEQYF
TGTGCCAGCAGTCCAGGGTCCTACGAGCAGTACTTC
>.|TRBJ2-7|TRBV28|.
CARTGLTGSTYEQYF
TGTGCCAGGACCGGCCTCACAGGGTCCACCTACGAGCAGTACTTC
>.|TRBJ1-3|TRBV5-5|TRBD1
CASSGRTGVGNTIYF
TGTGCCAGCAGCGGAAGGACAGGGGTGGGAAACACCATATATTTT
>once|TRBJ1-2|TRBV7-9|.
CASSPGTEAGGYTF
TGTGCCAGCAGCCCCGGGACCGAGGCGGGAGGCTACACCTTC
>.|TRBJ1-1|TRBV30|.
CAWMGRRLNTEAFF
TGTGCCTGGATGGGGCGGCGTTTGAACACTGAAGCTTTCTTT
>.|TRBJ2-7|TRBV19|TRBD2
CASSALAGEVYEQYF
TGTGCCAGTAGTGCCCTAGCGGGAGAGGTCTACGAGCAGTACTTC
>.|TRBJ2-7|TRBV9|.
CASSVLPGDEQYF
TGTGCCAGCAGCGTACTCCCGGGGGACGAGCAGTACTTC
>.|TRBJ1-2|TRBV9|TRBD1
CASSVDITGGYGYTF
TGTGCCAGCAGCGTCGATATTACAGGGGGCTATGGCTACACCTTC
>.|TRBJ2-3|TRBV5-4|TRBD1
CASSGGTVPTDTQYF
TGTGCCAGCAGCGGTGGGACAGTACCCACAGATACGCAGTATTTT
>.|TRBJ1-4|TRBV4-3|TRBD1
CASSQERTGVEKLFF
TGCGCCAGCAGCCAAGAGAGGACAGGAGTTGAAAAACTGTTTTTT
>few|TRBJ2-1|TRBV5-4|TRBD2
CASSFLTSGGPYNEQFF
TGTGCCAGCAGCTTTTTAACTAGCGGGGGCCCTTACAATGAGCAGTTCTTC
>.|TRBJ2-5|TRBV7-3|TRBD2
CASSATSGRWETQYF
TGTGCCAGCAGCGCGACTAGCGGGAGGTGGGAGACCCAGTACTTC
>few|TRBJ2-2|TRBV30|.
CAWSVSGVDTGELFF
TGTGCCTGGAGTGTATCGGGGGTTGACACCGGGGAGCTGTTTTTT
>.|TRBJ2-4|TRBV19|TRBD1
CASSIVRKISGTVGSLAKNIQYF
TGTGCCAGTAGTATAGTCAGGAAGATATCCGGGACAGTGGGTTCATTAGCCAAAAACATTCAGTACTTC
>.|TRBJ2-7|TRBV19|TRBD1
CASRRDRKQYF
TGTGCCAGTAGAAGGGACAGGAAGCAGTACTTC
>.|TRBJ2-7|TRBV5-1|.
CASSLGDMAALYEQYF
TGCGCCAGCAGTTTAGGGGATATGGCAGCCCTCTACGAGCAGTACTTC
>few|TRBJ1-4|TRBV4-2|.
CASSQVGRGGREKLFF
TGTGCCAGCAGCCAAGTGGGCCGGGGAGGGAGGGAAAAACTGTTTTTT
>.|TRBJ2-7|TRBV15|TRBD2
CATSRERGLAGGSLYEQYF
TGTGCCACCAGCAGAGAAAGAGGACTAGCGGGAGGGTCTCTCTACGAGCAGTACTTC
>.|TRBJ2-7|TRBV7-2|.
CASSPAYEQYF
TGTGCCAGCAGCCCGGCCTACGAGCAGTACTTC
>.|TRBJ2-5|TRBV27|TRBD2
CASSLFPSGSTETQYF
TGTGCCAGCAGTTTATTTCCTAGCGGGAGTACAGAGACCCAGTACTTC
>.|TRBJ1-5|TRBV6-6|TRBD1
CASSSQTGESNQPQHF
TGTGCCAGCAGTTCCCAGACAGGGGAGAGCAATCAGCCCCAGCATTTT
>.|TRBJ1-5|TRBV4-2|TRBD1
CASSREGTGGQPQHF
TGTGCCAGCAGCCGCGAAGGGACAGGGGGTCAGCCCCAGCATTTT
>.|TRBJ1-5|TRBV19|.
CASSPQYSNQPQHF
TGTGCCAGTAGTCCACAGTATAGCAATCAGCCCCAGCATTTT
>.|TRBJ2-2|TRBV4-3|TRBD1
CASSQVYRGGGELFF
TGCGCCAGCAGCCAAGTATACAGGGGTGGCGGGGAGCTGTTTTTT
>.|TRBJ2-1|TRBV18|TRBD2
CASQPISGDNEQFF
TGTGCCAGCCAGCCCATTAGCGGGGACAATGAGCAGTTCTTC
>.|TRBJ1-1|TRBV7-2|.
CASSEGLGPSTEAFF
TGTGCCAGCAGCGAGGGACTTGGTCCGAGCACTGAAGCTTTCTTT
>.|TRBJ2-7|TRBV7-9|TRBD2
CASSLAGGIYEQYF
TGTGCCAGCAGCTTAGCCGGGGGGATCTACGAGCAGTACTTC
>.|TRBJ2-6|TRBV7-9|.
CSSSLSGGTSGANVLTF
TGTTCCAGCAGCCTATCAGGGGGGACCTCTGGGGCCAACGTCCTGACTTTC
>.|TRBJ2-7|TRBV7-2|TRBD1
CASSLVRGFSYEQYF
TGTGCCAGCAGCTTAGTCAGGGGGTTTTCCTACGAGCAGTACTTC
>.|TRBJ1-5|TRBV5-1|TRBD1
CASSLGHRGNQPQHF
TGCGCCAGCAGCTTGGGCCACAGGGGGAACCAGCCCCAGCATTTT
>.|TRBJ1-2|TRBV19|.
CASSPRDNQGYTF
TGTGCCAGTAGTCCCAGGGACAATCAGGGCTACACCTTC
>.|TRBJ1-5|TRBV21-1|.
CASSKRNNPDQPQHF
TGTGCCAGCAGCAAAAGAAACAACCCTGATCAGCCCCAGCATTTT
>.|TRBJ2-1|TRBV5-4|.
CASSFEVTGSYNEQFF
TGTGCCAGCAGCTTCGAGGTCACCGGCTCCTACAATGAGCAGTTCTTC
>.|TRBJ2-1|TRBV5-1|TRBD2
CATASGGGSNEQFF
TGCGCCACGGCCTCGGGGGGGGGAAGCAATGAGCAGTTCTTC
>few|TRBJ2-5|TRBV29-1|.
CSAPTAGAKETQYF
TGCAGCGCGCCAACTGCGGGGGCAAAAGAGACCCAGTACTTC
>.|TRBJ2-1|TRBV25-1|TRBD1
CASSEYGTGYNEQFF
TGTGCCAGCAGTGAATACGGGACAGGGTACAATGAGCAGTTCTTC
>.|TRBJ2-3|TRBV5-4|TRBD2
CASSPSGRAADTQYF
TGTGCCAGCAGCCCTAGCGGGAGGGCCGCAGATACGCAGTATTTT
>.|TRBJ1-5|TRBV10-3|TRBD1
CAISAGQGFNQPQHF
TGTGCCATCAGTGCCGGACAGGGCTTCAATCAGCCCCAGCATTTT